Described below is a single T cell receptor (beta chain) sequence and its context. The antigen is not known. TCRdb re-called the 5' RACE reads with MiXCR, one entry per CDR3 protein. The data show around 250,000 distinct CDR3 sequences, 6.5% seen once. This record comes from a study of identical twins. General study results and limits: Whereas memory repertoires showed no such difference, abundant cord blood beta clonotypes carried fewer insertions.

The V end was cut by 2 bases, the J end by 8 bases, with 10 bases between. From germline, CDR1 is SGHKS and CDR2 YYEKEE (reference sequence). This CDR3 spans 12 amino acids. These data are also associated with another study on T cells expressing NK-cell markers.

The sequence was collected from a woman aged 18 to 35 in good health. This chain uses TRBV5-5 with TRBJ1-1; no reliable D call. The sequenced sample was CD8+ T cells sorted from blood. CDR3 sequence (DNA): TGTGCCAGCAGCTTACCCAAGGTGGAAGCTTTCTTT. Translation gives CASSLPKVEAFF. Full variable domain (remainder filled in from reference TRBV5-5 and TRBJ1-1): DAGVTQSPTHLIKTRGQQVTLRCSPISGHKSVSWYQQVLGQGPQFIFQYYEKEERGRGNFPDRFSARQFPNYSSELNVNALLLGDSALYLCASSLPKVEAFFGQGTRLTVV.